The 15 T cell receptor beta chains in this list originate from one sample, sequenced in a study of T cell responses to AZD1222 COVID-19 vaccine. Profiled with immunoSEQ multiplex PCR; TCRdb holds only in-frame clones, not every one. Of some 120,000 clones detected, over 75% appear once; the ten largest clones hold approximately 1.7%. The sequences come from peripheral blood, collected on day 0 of AZD1222 vaccination. The receptors stem from an adult in good health.

The gene calls are TRBV6-1 and TRBJ2-7; D is tentatively TRBD1 or TRBD2 (5 bases each). In germline, CDR1 is MNHNS, CDR2 SASEGT. CDR3 length equals 14 residues. Trimming took 5 bases from V and 2 from J, leaving 13 bases between them. Here the CDR3 DNA reads TGTGCCAGCAGTCTGGGACCCCCAACCTACGAGCAGTACTTC. Translation: CASSLGPPTYEQYF.

The chain uses TRBV5-4 and TRBJ1-2; weak D call: TRBD1 (5 bases). The CDR3 sequence is 16 residues long. Per the germline V gene, CDR1 is SGHNT and CDR2 is YYREEE (reference sequence). V dropped 4 bases and J dropped 7 bases, with 23 bases sitting between them. The CDR3 protein is CASSVQAGGVPSGYTF. The CDR3 bases are TGTGCCAGCAGCGTGCAAGCCGGGGGGGTTCCCTCTGGCTACACCTTC.

The chain links TRBV29-1 to TRBJ2-1; D gene uncertain. The CDR3 has 11 amino acids. V was shortened by 0 bases and J by 10 bases, with 7 bases between the two germline ends. Per germline, CDR1 SQVTM and CDR2 ANQGSEA. The CDR3 loop reads CSVEDVGEQFF. CDR3 DNA: TGCAGCGTTGAAGATGTGGGAGAGCAGTTCTTC.

This sequence joins TRBV7-2 and TRBJ2-7; D gene uncertain. The CDR3 contains 12 residues. V was clipped by 5 bases and J by 1 base, with 6 bases between them. Germline lookup yields CDR1 SGHTA and CDR2 FQGNSA. The CDR3 DNA reads TGTGCCAGCAGCCCACGATCCTACGAGCAGTACTTC. Translation gives CASSPRSYEQYF.

The V gene is TRBV6-5, the J gene TRBJ2-7, with 7 bases matching TRBD2. V dropped 10 bases and J dropped 4; count of bases not matched to a gene: 13. The CDR3 contains 14 residues. Germline V lookup: CDR1 MNHEY, CDR2 SVGAGI. In DNA form, the CDR3 reads TGTGCCATCCTTTCCGCGGGAGACTTATACGAGCAGTACTTC. As protein: CAILSAGDLYEQYF.

The V call is TRBV4-2, the J call TRBJ2-1; D might be TRBD2 (6 bases). Germline CDR1 is LGHNA and CDR2 is YNFKEQ. The length of the CDR3 is 18 residues. V lost 1 base, J lost 4 bases, and 20 bases lay in between. In DNA form, the CDR3 reads TGTGCCAGCAGCCAAGCGTCATGGCGGGGCGATACGTACAATGAGCAGTTCTTC. It is translated as CASSQASWRGDTYNEQFF.

This chain joins TRBV18 and TRBJ1-4, with 12 nucleotides matching TRBD1. With 5 bases clipped from V and 7 bases from J, the junction kept 14 bases outside the gene matches. The CDR3 loop spans 18 amino acids. Germline CDR1 KGHSH, CDR2 LQKENI. CDR3 sequence (DNA): TGTGCCAGCTCAACCACGCTCCGGGACAGGGGGCGAAGTGAAAAACTGTTTTTT. This translates into CASSTTLRDRGRSEKLFF.

V is TRBV12-3 or TRBV12-4 and J is TRBJ1-2; weak D call: TRBD1 (5 bases). With 7 bases removed from V and 12 bases from J, the gap between germline ends came to 18 bases. This CDR3 spans 12 amino acids. The CDR3 sequence is CASTQRGGAHTF. CDR3 in DNA: TGTGCCAGCACCCAACGGGGTGGGGCGCACACCTTC.

This clone appeared once. This chain connects TRBV6-2 or TRBV6-3 to TRBJ1-5; D unresolved. V dropped 5 bases and J dropped 7 bases, with 9 bases sitting between them. The CDR3 has 12 amino acids. Germline V CDR1 and CDR2: MNHEY, SVGEGT. The CDR3 nucleotides read TGTGCCAGCAGTCATAGGGCCCAGCCCCAGCATTTT. Amino acid sequence: CASSHRAQPQHF.

V usage is TRBV7-3 and J usage is TRBJ1-3, with 8 bases that match TRBD1. This CDR3 contains 13 residues. V gave up 5 bases and J gave up 9 bases; unmatched junction bases: 6. Germline loops: CDR1 SGHTA, CDR2 FQGTGA. In DNA form, the CDR3 reads TGTGCCAGCAGCGATACAGGGGGAGGCACCATATATTTT. Translated, it gives CASSDTGGGTIYF.

The gene calls are TRBV6-5 and TRBJ2-1; no definite D call. Per germline, CDR1 MNHEY and CDR2 SVGAGI. V shed 0 bases and J shed 7 bases, with 10 bases lying between them. This CDR3 comprises 14 residues. This CDR3 reads CASSYSDVRNEQFF. The CDR3, as DNA: TGTGCCAGCAGTTACTCGGATGTGAGGAATGAGCAGTTCTTC.

Here the CDR3 reads CASSPRRIALKVDTEAFF. The CDR3 DNA follows: TGTGCCAGCTCACCACGAAGGATAGCCCTCAAGGTTGACACTGAAGCTTTCTTT. V and J are TRBV18 and TRBJ1-1; D gene ambiguous. The CDR3 is made up of 18 amino acids. Looked up from germline, CDR1 is KGHSH and CDR2 is LQKENI. With 1 base removed from V and 3 bases from J, the gap between germline ends came to 21 bases.

This clone was seen only once. V gene TRBV6-4 combines with J gene TRBJ2-2, with 7 bases that match TRBD1. Germline assignment: CDR1 MRHNA and CDR2 SNTAGT. This CDR3 is built from 15 residues. J was trimmed by 4 bases and V by 6 bases; bases with no gene match: 8. For the CDR3, the DNA is TGTGCCAGCAGCCCGGGACAGACCACCACCGGGGAGCTGTTTTTT. Protein: CASSPGQTTTGELFF.

This chain joins TRBV3-1 (or the pseudogene TRBV3-2) and TRBJ2-1; weak D call: TRBD1 (6 bases). Germline CDR1 LGHDT, CDR2 YNNKEL (reference sequence). This CDR3 has 17 residues. V lost 0 bases and J lost 4, with 16 bases in between. The CDR3 is CASSQDRAGDPYNEQFF. The CDR3 DNA reads TGTGCCAGCAGCCAAGATCGGGCAGGGGATCCTTACAATGAGCAGTTCTTC.

In this sample, this clone turned up many times. This chain uses TRBV7-9 with TRBJ1-2, with TRBD1 matching 8 bases. The V and J ends lost 3 bases and 8 bases, in that order; junction bases with no gene match: 2. The germline V gene has CDR1 SEHNR and CDR2 FQNEAQ (reference sequence). The length of the CDR3 is 12 residues. CDR3 protein: CASSFGQGGYTF. In DNA form, the CDR3 reads TGTGCCAGCAGCTTCGGACAGGGAGGCTACACCTTC.